The text below deals with one TCR beta chain. These data belong to a study of CD4 and CD8 cells across lung adenocarcinoma regions. Localized lung adenocarcinoma, a non-small cell lung cancer, affected the donors. A single record per CDR3 protein comes from TCRdb applying MiXCR to the PCR reads. The sample shows 10,000 to 11,000 distinct CDR3 sequences, 53% of them seen only once. The germline V gene has CDR1 SNHLY and CDR2 FYNNEI. This CDR3 spans 13 amino acids. With 10 bases clipped from V and 6 bases from J, the junction kept 7 bases outside the gene matches. The sequencing input was CD4+ T cells from the center of a lung tumor. The sequence came from a male donor with lung adenocarcinoma. The CD4 and CD8 labels of this study may be unreliable. J is TRBJ2-2 and V is TRBV2; TRBD1 matches 8 bases. The CDR3 here is CAIGQGASGELFF. The CDR3 coding sequence is TGTGCCATAGGGCAGGGGGCCTCCGGGGAGCTGTTTTTT. Complete variable domain (other parts from reference TRBV2 and TRBJ2-2): EPEVTQTPSHQVTQMGQEVILRCVPISNHLYFYWYRQILGQKVEFLVSFYNNEISEKSEIFDDQFSVERPDGSNFTLKIRSTKLEDSAMYFCAIGQGASGELFFGEGSRLTVL.